This TCR beta chain emerged from a study of Graves' ophthalmopathy and Graves' hyperthyroidism. Findings of the study overall: The blood repertoire also included most expanded thyroid clonotypes above 0.001 frequency. The model achieved 55% to 71% sensitivity and over 72% specificity for ophthalmopathy progression.

A word on this clonotype: Its antigen is not identified.

Active ophthalmopathy (CAS at least 3, NOSPECS at least 4), lasting under 3 months. The sequenced template was RNA, covering the TCR beta CDR3 region. The first round was an RT-PCR with HTBI primers, and the second round was a multiplex PCR. MiXCR, run by TCRdb on the multiplex PCR reads, gives a single entry per CDR3 protein. The data hold hundreds of thousands of distinct CDR3 sequences, with roughly two fifths observed a single time. The germline V and J ends were trimmed by 3 bases and 8 bases, with 5 bases remaining between them. The CDR3 length is 11 residues. The germline V gene has CDR1 SQVTM and CDR2 ANQGSEA.

The sequenced sample was peripheral blood. This receptor was taken from an adult man with Graves' ophthalmopathy. The chain uses TRBV29-1 and TRBJ1-6; D ambiguous. CDR3 sequence (DNA): TGCAGCGTTGACGGGGATTCACCCCTCCACTTT. Translated: CSVDGDSPLHF. Full variable domain (rest looked up from reference TRBV29-1 and TRBJ1-6): SAVISQKPSRDICQRGTSLTIQCQVDSQVTMMFWYRQQPGQSLTLIATANQGSEATYESGFVIDKFPISRPNLTFSTLTVSNMSPEDSSIYLCSVDGDSPLHFGNGTRLTVT.